Below are 18 T cell receptor beta chains sequenced from a single sample in a study of T-cell memory formation after mild COVID-19. TCRdb analysed the 5' RACE reads with MiXCR anew, one entry per CDR3 protein. The repertoire includes a few hundred thousand distinct CDR3 sequences, approximately 16% of them detected once, and about a fifth sits in the top ten. The sequenced sample consisted of PBMCs or a T cell subset sorted from them (not recorded which). The receptors were gathered from a man between 18 and 29 years old who had mild COVID-19 (a few samples of this study predate the infection). Cell type and time point are not known.

There are a few counts of this clonotype. The genes are TRBV4-2 and TRBJ2-2; tentatively, D is TRBD2 (5 bases). This CDR3 is 16 amino acids long. Germline CDR1 LGHNA, CDR2 YNFKEQ. Trimming stripped 0 bases from V and 2 bases from J, with 10 bases between. The CDR3 sequence is CASSQEWRANTGELFF. Written as DNA, the CDR3 is TGTGCCAGCAGCCAAGAGTGGCGGGCAAACACCGGGGAGCTGTTTTTT.

A few counts support this clonotype. J is TRBJ1-2 and V is TRBV6-5, with D possibly TRBD1 on 5 matching bases. Per the germline V gene, CDR1 is MNHEY and CDR2 is SVGAGI. The length of the CDR3 is 14 residues. V was shortened by 4 bases and J by 2 bases, with 11 bases between the two germline ends. In DNA, the CDR3 is TGTGCCAGCAGTTTTGGGGGTGGGAACTATGGCTACACCTTC. Protein sequence: CASSFGGGNYGYTF.

The V gene is TRBV20-1, the J gene TRBJ2-5; D gene unclear. The germline gives CDR1 DFQATT, CDR2 SNEGSKA (reference sequence). Between the trimmed V and J ends, which lost 1 base and 5 bases, there was a span of 5 bases. The CDR3 totals 11 residues. This chain's CDR3 is CSARVRETQYF. CDR3 coding DNA: TGCAGTGCTAGAGTCAGGGAGACCCAGTACTTC.

This clonotype has a handful of counts. The rearrangement joins TRBV5-1 to TRBJ2-7, with 9 bases fitting TRBD2. CDR1 and CDR2 (germline): SGHRS, YFSETQ. The V gene end was trimmed by 4 bases and the J gene end by 3 bases; junction bases not matched to a gene: 11. The CDR3 consists of 16 residues. The CDR3 coding sequence is TGCGCCAGCAGCGCCTCCGGGACTAGCAGAATCTACGAGCAGTACTTC. Protein: CASSASGTSRIYEQYF.

There are a few counts of this clonotype. The J gene is TRBJ2-2, the V gene TRBV9, with 8 bases that match TRBD1. The germline V gene has CDR1 SGDLS and CDR2 YYNGEE. The CDR3 loop spans 15 amino acids. J gave up 6 bases and V 3 bases, and 7 bases lay outside the gene matches. The CDR3 DNA is TGTGCCAGCAGCGAGGACAGGGAATCCCCCGGGGAGCTGTTTTTT. Its protein is CASSEDRESPGELFF.

This clonotype was counted only a few times. The chain has TRBV5-1 and TRBJ2-2; D is unresolved. Germline CDR1 is SGHRS and CDR2 is YFSETQ. The V end lost 3 bases, the J end lost 0 bases, and 15 bases lay between the germline ends. This CDR3 is 17 amino acids long. The CDR3 DNA follows: TGCGCCAGCAGCTCGCTAACTAAGGCCCCGAACACCGGGGAGCTGTTTTTT. Amino acid sequence: CASSSLTKAPNTGELFF.

This clonotype was seen many times. V usage is TRBV7-8 and J usage is TRBJ1-1, with D uncertain. The CDR3 is 14 residues long. CDR1 is SGHVS and CDR2 is FQNEAQ in the germline V gene. V lost 2 bases and J 1 base, leaving 8 bases between the germline ends. CDR3 in DNA: TGTGCCAGCAGCTTACGGGCGGAGAACACTGAAGCTTTCTTT. Encoded protein: CASSLRAENTEAFF.

V and J are TRBV4-2 and TRBJ1-5, with D possibly being TRBD1 (6 bases). The CDR3 runs 23 residues. Germline V gives CDR1 LGHNA, CDR2 YNFKEQ. Trimming pared 0 bases from V and 1 base from J, leaving 31 bases between. The CDR3 loop reads CASSQDSFGFGGRLRGSNQPQHF. CDR3 DNA: TGTGCCAGCAGCCAAGATTCTTTCGGCTTCGGGGGGCGCCTGAGGGGGAGCAATCAGCCCCAGCATTTT.

The chain joins TRBV24-1 to TRBJ2-6, with D unclear. V shed 6 bases and J shed 4 bases, with 6 bases lying between them. The CDR3 is 13 amino acids. In germline, CDR1 is KGHDR, CDR2 SFDVKD. The CDR3 bases are TGTGCCACCAGTCAGGCAGGGGCCAACGTCCTGACTTTC. This codes for CATSQAGANVLTF.

The V and J genes are TRBV7-2 and TRBJ2-5; 8 bases match TRBD1. Germline-derived CDR1 and CDR2 are SGHTA and FQGNSA. There are 14 residues in the CDR3. With V trimmed by 5 bases and J by 10 bases, 12 bases remained unmatched. CDR3 amino acids: CASSRTPGQAVQYF. The DNA of the CDR3 is TGTGCCAGCAGCCGGACCCCGGGACAGGCTGTCCAGTACTTC.

The chain combines TRBV10-3 with TRBJ2-4; D may be TRBD1 (6 bases). CDR1 and CDR2 from the germline V gene are ENHRY and SYGVKD. This CDR3 spans 15 amino acids. V lost 0 bases, J lost 8 bases, and 14 bases lay in between. The CDR3 loop reads CAISESQGRGDIQYF. In DNA form, the CDR3 reads TGTGCCATCAGTGAGTCTCAGGGGCGAGGGGACATTCAGTACTTC.

This clonotype occurred a few times. This chain connects TRBV12-3 or TRBV12-4 to TRBJ1-2; 8 positions agree with TRBD1. CDR3 size: 14 residues. V shed 5 bases, J shed 4 bases, and the junction held 6 bases outside the gene matches. Here the CDR3 DNA reads TGTGCCAGCAGTGCGTCAGGGGGCTTCTATGGCTACACCTTC. It yields the protein CASSASGGFYGYTF.

The V call is TRBV9, the J call TRBJ1-1; 7 nucleotides agree with TRBD1. The CDR3 is 15 amino acids. Germline CDR1 reads SGDLS; CDR2 reads YYNGEE. V was pared by 3 bases and J by 0 bases, with 5 bases of the junction left unmatched. The CDR3 here is CASSGGQPMNTEAFF. In DNA form, the CDR3 reads TGTGCCAGCAGCGGGGGACAGCCCATGAACACTGAAGCTTTCTTT.

This clonotype turned up a few times. The V and J genes are TRBV12-3 or TRBV12-4 and TRBJ2-3, with 8 bases matching TRBD2. Trimming at V came to 2 bases and at J to 7 bases, leaving 5 bases not matched to a gene. This CDR3 is 14 amino acids long. The CDR3 DNA follows: TGTGCCAGCAGTTTATCGGGGGGGGCGAATACGCAGTATTTT. It is translated as CASSLSGGANTQYF.

The V call is TRBV4-1, the J call TRBJ2-6; 7 bases are shared with TRBD1. J lost 2 bases, V lost 3 bases, and 10 bases had no gene match. The CDR3 spans 18 residues. Germline V gene sequence: CDR1 MGHRA, CDR2 YSYEKL. CDR3 residues: CASSQKGAALPGANVLTF. The CDR3, as DNA: TGCGCCAGCAGCCAGAAGGGGGCAGCCCTCCCTGGGGCCAACGTCCTGACTTTC.

The chain combines TRBV5-1 with TRBJ2-3, with 11 bases matching TRBD2. Germline V gene lookup returns CDR1 SGHRS and CDR2 YFSETQ. The CDR3 is made up of 15 amino acids. V lost 2 bases, J lost 5 bases, and 4 bases stayed unmatched. The CDR3 region is CASSFSGGDLDTQYF. DNA of the CDR3: TGCGCCAGCAGCTTTAGCGGGGGGGACTTAGATACGCAGTATTTT.

This clonotype was seen only a few times. The chain couples TRBV29-1 to TRBJ2-3; 9 nucleotides line up with TRBD2. Trimming removed 3 bases from V and 10 bases from J; junction bases left unmatched: 8. Germline V gives CDR1 SQVTM, CDR2 ANQGSEA. CDR3 length: 13 residues. Here the CDR3 DNA reads TGCAGCGTTGAGGCGGGGGGGCCGTTTGCGCAGTATTTT. It is translated as CSVEAGGPFAQYF.

This chain uses TRBV7-3 with TRBJ2-3; D not resolved. The CDR3 has 14 amino acids. Germline V gives CDR1 SGHTA, CDR2 FQGTGA. Trimming cost V 5 bases and J 0 bases, with 9 bases left between them. The CDR3 DNA follows: TGTGCCAGCAGCGGGCCTTCTAGCACAGATACGCAGTATTTT. Protein sequence: CASSGPSSTDTQYF.